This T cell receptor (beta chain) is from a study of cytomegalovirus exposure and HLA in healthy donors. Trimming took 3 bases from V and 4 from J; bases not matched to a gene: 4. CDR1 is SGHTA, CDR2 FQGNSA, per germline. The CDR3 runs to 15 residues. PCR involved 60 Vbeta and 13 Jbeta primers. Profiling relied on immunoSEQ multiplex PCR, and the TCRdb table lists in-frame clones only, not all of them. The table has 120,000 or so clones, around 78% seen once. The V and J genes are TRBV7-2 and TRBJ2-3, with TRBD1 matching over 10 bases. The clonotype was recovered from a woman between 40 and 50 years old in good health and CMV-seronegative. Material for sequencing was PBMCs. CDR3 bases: TGTGCCAGCAGCTTGACAGGGGGCGCGGCAGATACGCAGTATTTT. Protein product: CASSLTGGAADTQYF.